This T cell receptor (beta chain) was found in a study of CD8 T cells in Susac syndrome. Random hexamers were used to reverse transcribe 0.5 to 1 ug of RNA. TCRdb itself ran the immunoSEQ multiplex PCR reads through MiXCR, one entry per CDR3 protein. The table lists over 150,000 distinct CDR3 sequences, roughly 92% of them singletons. CD8+ and CD4+ T cells taken from blood had their TCR beta sequenced. This receptor was obtained from a human donor with multiple sclerosis. Sequencing was carried out using CD4+ T cells from PBMCs.

DNA for the CDR3: TGTGCCAGCAGCTTGGTTTACAGAGGTTTTGGTGGCTACACCTTC. Amino acid sequence: CASSLVYRGFGGYTF. The rearrangement links TRBV5-6 to TRBJ1-2; no reliable D call. CDR1 is SGHDT, CDR2 YYEEEE, per germline. This CDR3 comprises 15 residues. Trimming shortened V by 0 bases and J by 7 bases, and 16 bases separated the two germline ends.